Only a few counts were recorded for the clone carrying this T cell receptor (beta chain). Its antigen is still unknown. TEMRA cells were FACS-enriched, while CD8+ and CD4+ T cells were negatively isolated. CDR1 is GTSNPN, CDR2 SVGIG, per germline (reference sequence). The trim removed 6 bases at V and 9 bases at J, leaving 14 bases unmatched. CDR3 length equals 15 residues. The data belong to a study of CD8 T cells in Susac syndrome. Study outcomes and limitations: The study acknowledged a relatively small number of individuals in its TCR sequencing and HLA analysis.

Reverse transcription of roughly 0.5 to 1 ug RNA was carried out with random hexamers. The immunoSEQ assay covered 54 Vbeta and 13 Jbeta segments for CDR3. TCRdb called the immunoSEQ multiplex PCR reads again in MiXCR, with one record for every CDR3 protein. Of about 76,000 distinct CDR3 sequences in the sample, more than 85% are singletons; the top ten hold less than 0.55%. The sequencing sample was made of CD8+ T cells from PBMCs. V and J are TRBV30 and TRBJ2-5; TRBD2 agrees at 12 bases. The clonotype originates from a human donor with multiple sclerosis. The CDR3 DNA follows: TGTGCCTGCTTGCTAGCGGGAGGGTTGGGAGTGGCCCAGTACTTC. Protein product: CACLLAGGLGVAQYF.